This record looks at one T cell receptor (beta chain) sequence and its context. The data were obtained in a study of blood T cell repertoires in COVID-19. Looking at the study overall: Acute and convalescent COVID-19 specimens originated in the United States, Italy and Spain.

The CDR3 sequence is 15 residues long. V lost 0 bases and J 0 bases, leaving 8 bases between the germline ends. Per the germline V gene, CDR1 is SGDLS and CDR2 is YYNGEE. Clones were read by immunoSEQ multiplex PCR, and TCRdb kept only the in-frame ones, dropping some. The data show around 88,000 clones, 90% seen once. The material sequenced was peripheral blood. This chain uses TRBV9 with TRBJ2-3, with D perhaps matching TRBD1 (5 bases). This clonotype was sampled from a man aged 55 to 70 with acute or convalescent COVID-19. The CDR3 reads CASSVGAGSTDTQYF. CDR3 DNA: TGTGCCAGCAGCGTAGGGGCAGGGAGCACAGATACGCAGTATTTT. Supplemented by reference TRBV9 and TRBJ2-3, the full variable domain reads DSGVTQTPKHLITATGQRVTLRCSPRSGDLSVYWYQQSLDQGLQFLIQYYNGEERAKGNILERFSAQQFPDLHSELNLSSLELGDSALYFCASSVGAGSTDTQYFGPGTRLTVL.